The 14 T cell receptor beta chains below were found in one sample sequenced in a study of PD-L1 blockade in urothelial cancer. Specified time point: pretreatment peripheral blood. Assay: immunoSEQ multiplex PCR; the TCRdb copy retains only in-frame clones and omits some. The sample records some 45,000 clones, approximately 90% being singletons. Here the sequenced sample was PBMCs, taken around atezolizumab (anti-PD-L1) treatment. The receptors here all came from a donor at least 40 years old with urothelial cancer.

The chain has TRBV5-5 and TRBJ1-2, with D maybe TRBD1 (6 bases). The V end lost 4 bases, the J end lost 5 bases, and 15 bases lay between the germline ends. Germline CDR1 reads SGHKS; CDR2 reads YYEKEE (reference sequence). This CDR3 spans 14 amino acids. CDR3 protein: CASSPDSGGYGYTF. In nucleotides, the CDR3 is TGTGCCAGCAGCCCGGACAGCGGGGGATATGGCTACACCTTC.

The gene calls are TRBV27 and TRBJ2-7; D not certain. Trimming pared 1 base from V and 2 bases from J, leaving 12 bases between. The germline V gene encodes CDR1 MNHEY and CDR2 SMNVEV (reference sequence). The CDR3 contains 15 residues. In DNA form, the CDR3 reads TGTGCCAGCAGTTTATGGGCTGCTGGCCCCTACGAGCAGTACTTC. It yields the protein CASSLWAAGPYEQYF.

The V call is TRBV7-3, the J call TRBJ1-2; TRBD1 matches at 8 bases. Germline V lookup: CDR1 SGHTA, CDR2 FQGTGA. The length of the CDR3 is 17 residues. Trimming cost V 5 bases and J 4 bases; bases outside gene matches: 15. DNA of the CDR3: TGTGCCAGCAGCCAAGGGGGTGCGACAGGGGATATCTATGGCTACACCTTC. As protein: CASSQGGATGDIYGYTF.

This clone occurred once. CDR3 sequence reads: CASSQDLTSGSTLTDTQYF. The DNA for the CDR3 is TGTGCCAGCAGCCAAGATCTGACTAGCGGGAGCACCCTCACAGATACGCAGTATTTT. The rearrangement joins TRBV4-2 to TRBJ2-3, with 12 bases that match TRBD2. After removal of 0 bases from V and 2 bases from J, the junction contained 9 bases not matched to a gene. CDR3 length equals 19 residues. The germline CDR1 and CDR2 sequences are LGHNA and YNFKEQ.

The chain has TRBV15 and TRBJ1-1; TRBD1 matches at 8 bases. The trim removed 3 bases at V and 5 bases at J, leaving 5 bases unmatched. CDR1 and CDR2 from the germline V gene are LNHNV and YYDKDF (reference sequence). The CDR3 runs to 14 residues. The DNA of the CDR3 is TGTGCCACCAGCAGTGGGACAGGTGGAACTGAAGCTTTCTTT. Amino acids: CATSSGTGGTEAFF.

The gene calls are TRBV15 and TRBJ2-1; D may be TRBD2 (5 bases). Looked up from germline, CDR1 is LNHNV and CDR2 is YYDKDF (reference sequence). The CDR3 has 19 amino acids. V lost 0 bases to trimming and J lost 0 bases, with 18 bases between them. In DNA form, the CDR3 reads TGTGCCACCAGCAGAGATTATTCTTGGGAAGGGAGCTCCTACAATGAGCAGTTCTTC. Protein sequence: CATSRDYSWEGSSYNEQFF. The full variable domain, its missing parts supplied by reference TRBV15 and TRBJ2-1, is DAMVIQNPRYQVTQFGKPVTLSCSQTLNHNVMYWYQQKSSQAPKLLFHYYDKDFNNEADTPDNFQSRRPNTSFCFLDIRSPGLGDTAMYLCATSRDYSWEGSSYNEQFFGPGTRLTVL.

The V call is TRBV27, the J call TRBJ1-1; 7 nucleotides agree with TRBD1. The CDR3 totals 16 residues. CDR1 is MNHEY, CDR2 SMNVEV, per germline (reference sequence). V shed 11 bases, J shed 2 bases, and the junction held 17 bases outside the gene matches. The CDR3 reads CAVARSRGAINTEAFF. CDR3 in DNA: TGTGCCGTCGCGCGGTCCAGGGGGGCGATCAACACTGAAGCTTTCTTT.

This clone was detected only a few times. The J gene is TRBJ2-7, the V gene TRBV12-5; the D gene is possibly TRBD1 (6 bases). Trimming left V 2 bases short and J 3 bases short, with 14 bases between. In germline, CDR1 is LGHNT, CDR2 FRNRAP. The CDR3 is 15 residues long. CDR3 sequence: CASGLTLEQGYEQYF. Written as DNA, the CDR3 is TGTGCTAGTGGTTTGACCCTCGAACAGGGCTACGAGCAGTACTTC.

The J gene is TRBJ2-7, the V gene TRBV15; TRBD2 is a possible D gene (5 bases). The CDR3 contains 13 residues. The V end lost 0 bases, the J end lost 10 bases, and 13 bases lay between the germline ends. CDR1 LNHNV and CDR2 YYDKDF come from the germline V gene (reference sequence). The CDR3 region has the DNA TGTGCCACCAGCAGAGATCATGACGGGATTCAGTACTTC. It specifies CATSRDHDGIQYF. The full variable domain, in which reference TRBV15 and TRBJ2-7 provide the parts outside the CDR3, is DAMVIQNPRYQVTQFGKPVTLSCSQTLNHNVMYWYQQKSSQAPKLLFHYYDKDFNNEADTPDNFQSRRPNTSFCFLDIRSPGLGDTAMYLCATSRDHDGIQYFGPGTRLTVT.

CDR3 in DNA: TGTGCCAGCAGTTACTCCACGGGTTACGAGCAGTACTTC. It specifies CASSYSTGYEQYF. This rearrangement joins TRBV6-5 to TRBJ2-7; the D is unclear. CDR1 and CDR2 from the germline V gene are MNHEY and SVGAGI. The ends were cut back, 0 bases at V and 4 bases at J, with 7 bases in the middle. The CDR3 runs 13 residues.

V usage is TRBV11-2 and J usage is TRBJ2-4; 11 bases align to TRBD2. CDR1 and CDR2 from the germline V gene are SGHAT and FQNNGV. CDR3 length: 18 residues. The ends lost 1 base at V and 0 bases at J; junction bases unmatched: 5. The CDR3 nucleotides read TGTGCCAGCAGCTTAGTAGGGACTAGCGGAGTAGCCAAAAACATTCAGTACTTC. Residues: CASSLVGTSGVAKNIQYF.

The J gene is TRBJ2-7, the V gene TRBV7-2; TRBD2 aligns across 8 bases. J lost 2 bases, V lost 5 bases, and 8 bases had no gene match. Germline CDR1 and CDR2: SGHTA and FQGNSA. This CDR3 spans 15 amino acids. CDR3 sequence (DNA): TGTGCCAGCAGCCCGGGGGGGGGCAGAACCTACGAGCAGTACTTC. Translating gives CASSPGGGRTYEQYF. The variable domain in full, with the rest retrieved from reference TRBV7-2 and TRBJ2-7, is GAGVSQSPSNKVTEKGKDVELRCDPISGHTALYWYRQSLGQGLEFLIYFQGNSAPDKSGLPSDRFSAERTGGSVSTLTIQRTQQEDSAVYLCASSPGGGRTYEQYFGPGTRLTVT.

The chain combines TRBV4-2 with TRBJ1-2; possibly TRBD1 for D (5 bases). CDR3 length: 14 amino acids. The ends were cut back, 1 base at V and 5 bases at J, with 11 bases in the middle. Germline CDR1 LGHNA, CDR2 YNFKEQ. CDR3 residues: CASSQGAGWYGYTF. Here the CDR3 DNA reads TGTGCCAGCAGCCAAGGGGCAGGGTGGTATGGCTACACCTTC.

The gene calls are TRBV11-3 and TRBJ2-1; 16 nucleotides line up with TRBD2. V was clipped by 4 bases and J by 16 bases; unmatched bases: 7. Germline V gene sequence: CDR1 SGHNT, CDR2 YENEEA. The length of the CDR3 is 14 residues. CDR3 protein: CASSSEGLAGGSFF. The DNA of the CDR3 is TGTGCCAGCAGCTCGGAGGGACTAGCGGGGGGGAGTTTCTTC.